This T cell receptor (beta chain) was identified during a study of T cell responses to AZD1222 COVID-19 vaccine. Findings and limits, study-wide: Per reports, nearly half of all spike-specific TCRs target regions that are unmutated in variants. CD4 TCRs associated with vaccination spanned spike, dominating at 160-218 and 743-854. Spike-specific TCR breadth and depth both grew after two AZD1222 doses.

V was pared by 6 bases and J by 1 base, with 4 bases of the junction left unmatched. This CDR3 comprises 14 residues. CDR1 is MDHEN and CDR2 is SYDVKM in the germline V gene. The method was immunoSEQ multiplex PCR; TCRdb's version includes in-frame clones alone and lacks a portion of them. The table includes approximately 120,000 clones, about 90% detected once. Comment on this clone: Antigen unknown.

The V gene is TRBV28, the J gene TRBJ2-7; 9 bases fit TRBD1. This sample comprised peripheral blood, obtained on day 0 of AZD1222 vaccination. The receptor comes from an adult in good health. CDR3 in DNA: TGTGCCAGCAGACGGACAGGGGAATCCTACGAGCAGTACTTC. The encoded protein is CASRRTGESYEQYF.